These T cell receptor beta chains were read from a single sample in a study of control samples from healthy donors and cancer patients. Profiled with immunoSEQ multiplex PCR; TCRdb holds only in-frame clones, not every one. The table includes 80,000 or so clones, approximately 92% detected once. Sequencing was performed on blood. The source of these receptors is a woman aged 60 to 75 in good health. Both conserved end residues are part of each CDR3. Fields, in order: J gene, clone size, V gene, D gene, CDR3 length, CDR3 protein, CDR3 DNA. The D gene is left open where the match is weak. Expanded clones get a size class; other rows say once, few or many, or leave the size out.

j_call: TRBJ2-3; clone_size: few; v_call: TRBV7-9; d_call: TRBD2; cdr3_length: 17; cdr3_aa: CASSSQVAGGFTDTQYF; cdr3_nt: TGTGCCAGCAGCTCACAAGTAGCGGGAGGGTTCACAGATACGCAGTATTTT
j_call: TRBJ2-6; clone_size: .; v_call: TRBV7-9; d_call: .; cdr3_length: 19; cdr3_aa: CASSSPSVAAFSGANVLTF; cdr3_nt: TGTGCCAGCAGCTCACCCAGTGTAGCCGCATTCTCTGGGGCCAACGTCCTGACTTTC
j_call: TRBJ2-2; clone_size: .; v_call: TRBV29-1; d_call: .; cdr3_length: 14; cdr3_aa: CSVYTRGNTGELFF; cdr3_nt: TGCAGCGTCTACACCCGGGGGAACACCGGGGAGCTGTTTTTT
j_call: TRBJ1-2; clone_size: .; v_call: TRBV6-5; d_call: .; cdr3_length: 14; cdr3_aa: CASTRTPKDYGYTF; cdr3_nt: TGTGCCAGCACCCGGACCCCAAAAGACTATGGCTACACCTTC
j_call: TRBJ2-7; clone_size: .; v_call: TRBV12-3/TRBV12-4; d_call: TRBD2; cdr3_length: 13; cdr3_aa: CASSPSGAYEQYF; cdr3_nt: TGTGCCAGCAGTCCCAGCGGGGCCTACGAGCAGTACTTC
j_call: TRBJ2-2; clone_size: .; v_call: TRBV9; d_call: TRBD2; cdr3_length: 17; cdr3_aa: CASSSRLAGVSTGELFF; cdr3_nt: TGTGCCAGCAGCTCTCGACTAGCGGGAGTGAGCACCGGGGAGCTGTTTTTT
j_call: TRBJ1-1; clone_size: .; v_call: TRBV7-9; d_call: .; cdr3_length: 14; cdr3_aa: CASIRGTAGTEAFF; cdr3_nt: TGTGCCAGCATTCGCGGGACTGCCGGCACTGAAGCTTTCTTT
j_call: TRBJ2-7; clone_size: .; v_call: TRBV28; d_call: TRBD2; cdr3_length: 13; cdr3_aa: CASSFSGIYEQYF; cdr3_nt: TGTGCCAGCAGTTTTAGCGGGATCTACGAGCAGTACTTC
j_call: TRBJ2-3; clone_size: .; v_call: TRBV7-3; d_call: TRBD1; cdr3_length: 13; cdr3_aa: CASSPQGADTQYF; cdr3_nt: TGTGCCAGCAGTCCACAGGGGGCAGATACGCAGTATTTT
j_call: TRBJ1-1; clone_size: .; v_call: TRBV10-2; d_call: .; cdr3_length: 13; cdr3_aa: CASSEGFGGEAFF; cdr3_nt: TGCGCCAGCAGTGAGGGGTTCGGCGGTGAAGCTTTCTTT
j_call: TRBJ1-1; clone_size: once; v_call: TRBV10-3; d_call: .; cdr3_length: 11; cdr3_aa: CAISPGLGAFF; cdr3_nt: TGTGCCATCAGTCCGGGACTGGGAGCTTTCTTT
j_call: TRBJ1-3; clone_size: .; v_call: TRBV30; d_call: .; cdr3_length: 13; cdr3_aa: CAWSEGGVDTIYF; cdr3_nt: TGTGCCTGGAGTGAGGGTGGGGTAGACACCATATATTTT
j_call: TRBJ1-2; clone_size: once; v_call: TRBV29-1; d_call: TRBD1; cdr3_length: 15; cdr3_aa: CSVQTPTGEGYGYTF; cdr3_nt: TGCAGCGTTCAAACCCCGACAGGGGAAGGCTATGGCTACACCTTC
j_call: TRBJ2-7; clone_size: .; v_call: TRBV7-2; d_call: .; cdr3_length: 11; cdr3_aa: CASSLTYEQYF; cdr3_nt: TGTGCCAGCAGCCTGACCTACGAGCAGTACTTC
j_call: TRBJ1-5; clone_size: .; v_call: TRBV27; d_call: .; cdr3_length: 14; cdr3_aa: CASSLNGGYQPQHF; cdr3_nt: TGTGCCAGCAGTTTAAATGGGGGATATCAGCCCCAGCATTTT
j_call: TRBJ2-3; clone_size: .; v_call: TRBV6-5; d_call: .; cdr3_length: 15; cdr3_aa: CASRSITGGTDTQYF; cdr3_nt: TGTGCCAGCAGGTCTATTACGGGAGGCACAGATACGCAGTATTTT
j_call: TRBJ2-7; clone_size: .; v_call: TRBV28; d_call: .; cdr3_length: 15; cdr3_aa: CASSSAGTDDYEQYF; cdr3_nt: TGTGCCAGCAGTTCCGCCGGGACGGATGACTACGAGCAGTACTTC
j_call: TRBJ1-2; clone_size: .; v_call: TRBV5-1; d_call: TRBD1; cdr3_length: 16; cdr3_aa: CASSLHGGQLNYGYTF; cdr3_nt: TGCGCCAGCAGCTTGCATGGGGGACAGCTTAACTATGGCTACACCTTC
j_call: TRBJ1-2; clone_size: .; v_call: TRBV24-1; d_call: .; cdr3_length: 13; cdr3_aa: CATSEHGFEGYTF; cdr3_nt: TGTGCCACCAGTGAGCACGGGTTTGAGGGCTACACCTTC
j_call: TRBJ2-4; clone_size: .; v_call: TRBV5-4; d_call: .; cdr3_length: 16; cdr3_aa: CASSSGLSWDKNIQYF; cdr3_nt: TGTGCCAGCAGCTCCGGACTTTCCTGGGACAAAAACATTCAGTACTTC
j_call: TRBJ2-7; clone_size: .; v_call: TRBV5-3; d_call: .; cdr3_length: 15; cdr3_aa: CARSLRREFAYEQYF; cdr3_nt: TGTGCCAGAAGCTTGCGTAGGGAGTTCGCCTACGAGCAGTACTTC
j_call: TRBJ2-2; clone_size: .; v_call: TRBV5-1; d_call: .; cdr3_length: 16; cdr3_aa: CASSLVGQTNTGELFF; cdr3_nt: TGCGCCAGCAGCTTGGTAGGCCAGACGAACACCGGGGAGCTGTTTTTT
j_call: TRBJ2-1; clone_size: once; v_call: TRBV6-2/TRBV6-3; d_call: TRBD2; cdr3_length: 16; cdr3_aa: CASSPTGTSGVYEQFF; cdr3_nt: TGTGCCAGCAGTCCCACCGGGACTAGCGGGGTCTATGAGCAGTTCTTC
j_call: TRBJ2-1; clone_size: .; v_call: TRBV6-5; d_call: .; cdr3_length: 15; cdr3_aa: CASREMSSSYNEQFF; cdr3_nt: TGTGCCAGCAGAGAGATGTCCTCCTCCTACAATGAGCAGTTCTTC
j_call: TRBJ2-5; clone_size: .; v_call: TRBV5-1; d_call: TRBD2; cdr3_length: 16; cdr3_aa: CASSLGLAGPLETQYF; cdr3_nt: TGCGCCAGCAGCTTGGGACTAGCGGGACCGTTAGAGACCCAGTACTTC
j_call: TRBJ1-1; clone_size: .; v_call: TRBV7-8; d_call: TRBD1; cdr3_length: 14; cdr3_aa: CASTRDRSNTEAFF; cdr3_nt: TGTGCCAGCACCCGGGACAGATCCAACACTGAAGCTTTCTTT
j_call: TRBJ1-2; clone_size: once; v_call: TRBV9; d_call: .; cdr3_length: 12; cdr3_aa: CASSLISGGYTF; cdr3_nt: TGTGCCAGCAGCCTCATCTCGGGAGGCTACACCTTC
j_call: TRBJ2-1; clone_size: .; v_call: TRBV19; d_call: .; cdr3_length: 14; cdr3_aa: CASRPRGSQGEQFF; cdr3_nt: TGTGCCAGTCGTCCCAGGGGTTCCCAGGGTGAGCAGTTCTTC
j_call: TRBJ2-5; clone_size: .; v_call: TRBV11-2; d_call: .; cdr3_length: 13; cdr3_aa: CASSLGSPETQYF; cdr3_nt: TGTGCCAGCAGCTTAGGAAGTCCAGAGACCCAGTACTTC
j_call: TRBJ2-1; clone_size: .; v_call: TRBV29-1; d_call: TRBD1; cdr3_length: 17; cdr3_aa: CSVVQGAPRGGFNEQFF; cdr3_nt: TGCAGCGTAGTACAGGGGGCTCCACGTGGGGGTTTCAATGAGCAGTTCTTC
j_call: TRBJ1-2; clone_size: .; v_call: TRBV4-2; d_call: TRBD1; cdr3_length: 14; cdr3_aa: CASSQEGDSYGYTF; cdr3_nt: TGTGCCAGCAGCCAAGAGGGGGACAGCTATGGCTACACCTTC
j_call: TRBJ1-5; clone_size: .; v_call: TRBV28; d_call: .; cdr3_length: 15; cdr3_aa: CASSTSRGGPGPQHF; cdr3_nt: TGTGCCAGCAGTACTTCACGGGGGGGCCCCGGGCCCCAGCATTTT
j_call: TRBJ2-3; clone_size: .; v_call: TRBV5-6; d_call: .; cdr3_length: 14; cdr3_aa: CASSAPPHLDTQYF; cdr3_nt: TGTGCCAGCAGCGCCCCTCCCCATTTGGATACGCAGTATTTT
j_call: TRBJ2-3; clone_size: .; v_call: TRBV7-8; d_call: .; cdr3_length: 13; cdr3_aa: CASSLPGAGTQYF; cdr3_nt: TGTGCCAGCAGCTTACCGGGAGCAGGTACGCAGTATTTT
j_call: TRBJ2-5; clone_size: .; v_call: TRBV4-2; d_call: .; cdr3_length: 14; cdr3_aa: CASSQGGRQETQYF; cdr3_nt: TGTGCCAGCAGCCAAGGGGGCAGGCAAGAGACCCAGTACTTC
j_call: TRBJ2-3; clone_size: .; v_call: TRBV7-3; d_call: .; cdr3_length: 16; cdr3_aa: CASSLKSGTSTDTQYF; cdr3_nt: TGTGCCAGCAGCTTAAAGTCAGGGACAAGCACAGATACGCAGTATTTT
j_call: TRBJ2-7; clone_size: .; v_call: TRBV27; d_call: .; cdr3_length: 14; cdr3_aa: CASSFFQQSSEQYF; cdr3_nt: TGTGCCAGCAGTTTTTTCCAACAGAGCTCCGAGCAGTACTTC
j_call: TRBJ1-6; clone_size: .; v_call: TRBV2; d_call: .; cdr3_length: 18; cdr3_aa: CASSERFLRSSYNSPLHF; cdr3_nt: TGTGCCAGCAGTGAAAGGTTTCTACGGAGCTCCTATAATTCACCCCTCCACTTT
j_call: TRBJ2-2; clone_size: .; v_call: TRBV19; d_call: .; cdr3_length: 17; cdr3_aa: CASSPSRSIANTGELFF; cdr3_nt: TGTGCCAGTAGTCCCAGCCGATCAATCGCGAACACCGGGGAGCTGTTTTTT
j_call: TRBJ2-1; clone_size: .; v_call: TRBV29-1; d_call: TRBD2; cdr3_length: 15; cdr3_aa: CSVEGVAGAYNEQFF; cdr3_nt: TGCAGCGTTGAAGGGGTAGCGGGGGCCTACAATGAGCAGTTCTTC
j_call: TRBJ2-6; clone_size: .; v_call: TRBV7-9; d_call: TRBD1; cdr3_length: 15; cdr3_aa: CASSRQGSGANVLTF; cdr3_nt: TGTGCCAGCAGCCGACAGGGCTCTGGGGCCAACGTCCTGACTTTC
j_call: TRBJ2-1; clone_size: .; v_call: TRBV19; d_call: TRBD2; cdr3_length: 16; cdr3_aa: CASSRIIAGSYNEQFF; cdr3_nt: TGTGCCAGTAGTCGGATAATAGCGGGATCTTACAATGAGCAGTTCTTC
j_call: TRBJ2-2; clone_size: once; v_call: TRBV6-5; d_call: .; cdr3_length: 15; cdr3_aa: CASSSPGEKTGELFF; cdr3_nt: TGTGCCAGCAGTTCGCCCGGGGAGAAGACCGGGGAGCTGTTTTTT
j_call: TRBJ1-2; clone_size: once; v_call: TRBV19; d_call: .; cdr3_length: 14; cdr3_aa: CASNWDGSTYGYTF; cdr3_nt: TGTGCCAGTAATTGGGACGGATCAACATATGGCTACACCTTC
j_call: TRBJ2-1; clone_size: .; v_call: TRBV20-1; d_call: TRBD2; cdr3_length: 16; cdr3_aa: CSASSPSGSTYNEQFF; cdr3_nt: TGCAGTGCTAGTTCTCCTAGCGGGAGTACCTACAATGAGCAGTTCTTC
j_call: TRBJ1-1; clone_size: .; v_call: TRBV28; d_call: .; cdr3_length: 12; cdr3_aa: CASSFLGFEAFF; cdr3_nt: TGTGCCAGCAGTTTTCTGGGGTTTGAAGCTTTCTTT
j_call: TRBJ2-1; clone_size: once; v_call: TRBV6-6; d_call: TRBD2; cdr3_length: 16; cdr3_aa: CASSGPGGRSDNEQFF; cdr3_nt: TGTGCCAGCAGCGGCCCGGGCGGGAGATCGGACAATGAGCAGTTCTTC
j_call: TRBJ2-1; clone_size: .; v_call: TRBV7-9; d_call: .; cdr3_length: 12; cdr3_aa: CASSNSANEQFF; cdr3_nt: TGTGCCAGCAGTAACTCTGCGAATGAGCAGTTCTTC
j_call: TRBJ2-1; clone_size: few; v_call: TRBV19; d_call: TRBD2; cdr3_length: 14; cdr3_aa: CASRPIAGGGEQFF; cdr3_nt: TGTGCCAGTAGACCCATAGCGGGAGGGGGTGAGCAGTTCTTC
j_call: TRBJ1-1; clone_size: .; v_call: TRBV5-4; d_call: TRBD1; cdr3_length: 13; cdr3_aa: CASSYQGATEAFF; cdr3_nt: TGTGCCAGCAGCTATCAGGGGGCCACTGAAGCTTTCTTT
j_call: TRBJ2-4; clone_size: .; v_call: TRBV21-1; d_call: .; cdr3_length: 14; cdr3_aa: CASSGPRDSQQQYF; cdr3_nt: TGTGCCAGCAGCGGCCCCCGGGACAGTCAGCAACAGTACTTC
j_call: TRBJ1-1; clone_size: .; v_call: TRBV6-5; d_call: TRBD1; cdr3_length: 16; cdr3_aa: CASSYAVQGIGTEAFF; cdr3_nt: TGTGCCAGCAGTTACGCGGTACAGGGGATCGGCACTGAAGCTTTCTTT
j_call: TRBJ2-1; clone_size: .; v_call: TRBV5-6; d_call: .; cdr3_length: 15; cdr3_aa: CASTIFGGTYNEQFF; cdr3_nt: TGTGCCAGCACCATCTTCGGGGGAACCTACAATGAGCAGTTCTTC
j_call: TRBJ1-2; clone_size: .; v_call: TRBV5-1; d_call: .; cdr3_length: 13; cdr3_aa: CASSVRQNYGYTF; cdr3_nt: TGCGCCAGCAGCGTTAGACAGAACTATGGCTACACCTTC
j_call: TRBJ1-4; clone_size: once; v_call: TRBV18; d_call: TRBD1; cdr3_length: 15; cdr3_aa: CASSRDRGPDEKLFF; cdr3_nt: TGTGCCAGCTCACGTGACAGGGGGCCGGACGAAAAACTGTTTTTT
j_call: TRBJ2-2; clone_size: .; v_call: TRBV9; d_call: TRBD2; cdr3_length: 16; cdr3_aa: CASSVAAGKNTGELFF; cdr3_nt: TGTGCCAGCAGCGTAGCAGCGGGAAAAAACACCGGGGAGCTGTTTTTT